A single TCR beta chain is shown here with its context. Per the authors' pipeline: Estimation of nucleated cell counts relied on the amplification of reference gene primers. Assay: immunoSEQ multiplex PCR; the TCRdb copy retains only in-frame clones and omits some. V and J calls and clone size are copied from that table; D and trimming were computed from the DNA. The data show about 260,000 clones, almost 85% seen once. The source of the sample is a study of blood T cell repertoires in COVID-19. The CDR3 is 15 residues long. CDR1 is SGDLS and CDR2 is YYNGEE in the germline V gene. V was pared by 4 bases and J by 6 bases, with 16 bases between.

The chain joins TRBV9 to TRBJ2-2, with a possible D match to TRBD1 (5 bases). The sample taken for sequencing was peripheral blood. This TCR was sampled from a woman of 80 years or more with acute or convalescent COVID-19. This CDR3 reads CASSPMHRGSGELFF. In DNA form, the CDR3 reads TGTGCCAGCAGCCCCATGCATAGGGGCTCCGGGGAGCTGTTTTTT.